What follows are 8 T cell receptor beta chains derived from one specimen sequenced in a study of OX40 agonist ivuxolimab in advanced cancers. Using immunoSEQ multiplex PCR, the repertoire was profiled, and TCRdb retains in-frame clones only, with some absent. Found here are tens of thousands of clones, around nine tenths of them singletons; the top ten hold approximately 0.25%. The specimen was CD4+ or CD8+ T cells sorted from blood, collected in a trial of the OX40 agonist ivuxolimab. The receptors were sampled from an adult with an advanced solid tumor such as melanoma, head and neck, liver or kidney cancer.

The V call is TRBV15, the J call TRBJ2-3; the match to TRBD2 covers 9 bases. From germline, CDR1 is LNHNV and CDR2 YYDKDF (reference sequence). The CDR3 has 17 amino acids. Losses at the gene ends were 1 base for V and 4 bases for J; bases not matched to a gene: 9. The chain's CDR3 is CATSRAFGGRAPDTQYF. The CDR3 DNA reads TGTGCCACCAGCAGAGCCTTCGGCGGGAGGGCCCCAGATACGCAGTATTTT. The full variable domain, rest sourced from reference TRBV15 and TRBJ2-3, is DAMVIQNPRYQVTQFGKPVTLSCSQTLNHNVMYWYQQKSSQAPKLLFHYYDKDFNNEADTPDNFQSRRPNTSFCFLDIRSPGLGDTAMYLCATSRAFGGRAPDTQYFGPGTRLTVL.

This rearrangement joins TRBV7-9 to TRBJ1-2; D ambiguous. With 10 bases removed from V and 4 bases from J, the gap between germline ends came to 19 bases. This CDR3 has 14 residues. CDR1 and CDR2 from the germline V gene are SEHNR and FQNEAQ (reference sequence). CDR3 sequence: CATDGEVVAYGYTF. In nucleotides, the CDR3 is TGTGCCACGGACGGAGAAGTCGTGGCCTATGGCTACACCTTC.

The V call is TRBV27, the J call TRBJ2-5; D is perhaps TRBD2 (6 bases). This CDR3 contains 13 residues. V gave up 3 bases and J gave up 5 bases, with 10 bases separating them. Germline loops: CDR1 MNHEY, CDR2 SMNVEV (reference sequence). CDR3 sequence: CASSFRGRETQYF. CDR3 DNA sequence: TGTGCCAGCAGTTTTCGGGGGAGGGAGACCCAGTACTTC.

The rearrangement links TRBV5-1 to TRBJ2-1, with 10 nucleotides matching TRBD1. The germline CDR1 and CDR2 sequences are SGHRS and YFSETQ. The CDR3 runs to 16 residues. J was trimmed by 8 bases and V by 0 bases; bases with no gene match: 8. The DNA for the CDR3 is TGCGCCAGCAGCTTGGAGGCGACAGGGGGCACGTATGAGCAGTTCTTC. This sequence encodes CASSLEATGGTYEQFF.

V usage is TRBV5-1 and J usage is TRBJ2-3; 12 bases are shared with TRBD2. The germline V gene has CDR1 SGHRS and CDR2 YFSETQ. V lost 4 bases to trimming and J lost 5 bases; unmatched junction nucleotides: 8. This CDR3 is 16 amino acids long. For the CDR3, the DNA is TGCGCCAGCAGCCCCCGGACTAGCGGGATAGGAGATACGCAGTATTTT. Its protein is CASSPRTSGIGDTQYF. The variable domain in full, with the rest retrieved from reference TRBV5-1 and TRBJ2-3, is KAGVTQTPRYLIKTRGQQVTLSCSPISGHRSVSWYQQTPGQGLQFLFEYFSETQRNKGNFPGRFSGRQFSNSRSEMNVSTLELGDSALYLCASSPRTSGIGDTQYFGPGTRLTVL.

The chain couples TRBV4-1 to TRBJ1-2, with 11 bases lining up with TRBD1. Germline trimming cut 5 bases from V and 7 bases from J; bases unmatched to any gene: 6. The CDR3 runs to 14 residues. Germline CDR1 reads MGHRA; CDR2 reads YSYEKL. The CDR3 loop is CASSIPGQGVGYTF. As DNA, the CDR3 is TGCGCCAGCAGCATCCCGGGACAGGGGGTTGGCTACACCTTC.

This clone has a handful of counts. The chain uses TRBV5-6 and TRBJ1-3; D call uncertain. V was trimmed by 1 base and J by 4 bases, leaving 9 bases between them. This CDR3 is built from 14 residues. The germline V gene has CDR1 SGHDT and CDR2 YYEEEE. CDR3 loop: CASSLPGAGNTIYF. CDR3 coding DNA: TGTGCCAGCAGCTTGCCGGGTGCAGGAAACACCATATATTTT.

Here the CDR3 DNA reads TGCAGTGCTAGTAACCCAGCTGAAGCTTTCTTT. Amino acid sequence: CSASNPAEAFF. The V call is TRBV20-1, the J call TRBJ1-1; D is unresolved. Germline V gene data show CDR1 as DFQATT and CDR2 as SNEGSKA (reference sequence). The CDR3 runs to 11 residues. V was trimmed by 3 bases and J by 6 bases, leaving 8 bases between them.